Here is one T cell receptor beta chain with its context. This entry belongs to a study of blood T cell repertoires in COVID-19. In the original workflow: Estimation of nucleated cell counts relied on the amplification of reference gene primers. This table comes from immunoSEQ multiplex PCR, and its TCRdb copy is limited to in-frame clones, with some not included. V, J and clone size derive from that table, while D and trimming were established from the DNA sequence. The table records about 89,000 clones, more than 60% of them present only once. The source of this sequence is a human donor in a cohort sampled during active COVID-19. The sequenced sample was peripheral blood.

The CDR3 bases are TGCGCCAGCAGCCAAGATCAAGATAGTGGGCTAGCGGGAGACCGCGAGCAGTACTTC. It encodes CASSQDQDSGLAGDREQYF. This sequence joins TRBV4-1 and TRBJ2-7, with TRBD2 matching over 10 bases. Germline CDR1 is MGHRA and CDR2 is YSYEKL. The ends lost 0 bases at V and 6 bases at J; junction bases unmatched: 17. This CDR3 is 19 amino acids long.